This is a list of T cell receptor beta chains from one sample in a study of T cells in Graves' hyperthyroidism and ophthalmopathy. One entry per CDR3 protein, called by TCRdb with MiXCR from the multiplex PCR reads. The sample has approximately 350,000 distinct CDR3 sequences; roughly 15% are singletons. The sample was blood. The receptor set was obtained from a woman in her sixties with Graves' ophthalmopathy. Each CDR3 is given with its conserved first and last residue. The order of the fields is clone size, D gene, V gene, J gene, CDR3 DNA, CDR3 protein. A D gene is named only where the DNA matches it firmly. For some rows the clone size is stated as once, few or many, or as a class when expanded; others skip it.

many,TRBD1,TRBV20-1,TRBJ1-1,TGCAGTGCTAGGACAGGGGCGAACACTGAAGCTTTCTTT,CSARTGANTEAFF
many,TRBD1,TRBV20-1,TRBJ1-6,TGCAGTGGTCGACAGGGGAGGGATTCACCCCTCCACTTT,CSGRQGRDSPLHF
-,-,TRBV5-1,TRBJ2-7,TGCGCCAGCAGCCCTGGGACGGCCCCCTACGAGCAGTACTTC,CASSPGTAPYEQYF
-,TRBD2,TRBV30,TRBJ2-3,TGTGCCTGCGGGGGCGGGAGGATAACAGATACGCAGTATTTT,CACGGGRITDTQYF
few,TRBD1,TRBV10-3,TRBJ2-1,TGTGCCATCAGTGAGCCCAGGACAGGGGGCGGGGAGCAGTTCTTC,CAISEPRTGGGEQFF
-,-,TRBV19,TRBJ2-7,TGTGCCAGTAGTGAGGGGCGGGCATCCTACGAGCAGTACTTC,CASSEGRASYEQYF
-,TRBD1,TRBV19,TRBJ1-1,TGTGCCAGTACCAACAGGGGGCAGAACACTGAAGCTTTCTTT,CASTNRGQNTEAFF
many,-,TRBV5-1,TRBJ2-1,TGCGCCAGCAGCTTGGGGGTTAATGAGCAGTTCTTC,CASSLGVNEQFF
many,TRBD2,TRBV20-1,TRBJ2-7,TGCAGTACCCCGGGACTAGTCAGATACGAGCAGTACTTC,CSTPGLVRYEQYF
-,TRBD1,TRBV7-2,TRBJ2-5,TGCGCCAGCAGCTGGACAGGGGGCCTGATCCAAGAGACCCAGTACTTC,CASSWTGGLIQETQYF
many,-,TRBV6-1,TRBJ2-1,TGTGCCACATTCGCTACTGACTACAATGAGCAGTTCTTC,CATFATDYNEQFF
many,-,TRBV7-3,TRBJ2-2,TGTGCCAGCAGCCCCCTCATGACCGGGGAGCTGTTTTTT,CASSPLMTGELFF
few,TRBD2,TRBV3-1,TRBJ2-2,TGTGCCAGCAGCCAGGAACCGGGACTAGCAAGCACCGGGGAGCTGTTTTTT,CASSQEPGLASTGELFF
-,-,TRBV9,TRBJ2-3,TGTGCCAGCAGCGTAAGGGGGGGCCGCACAGATACGCAGTATTTT,CASSVRGGRTDTQYF
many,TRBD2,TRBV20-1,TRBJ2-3,TGCAGTGCTAGAGATCGGCGTCTAGCGGGAGGCACGACAGATACGCAGTATTTT,CSARDRRLAGGTTDTQYF
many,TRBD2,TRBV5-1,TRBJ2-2,TGCGCCAGCAGCCCCCGAATGTGGACTAGCGGGAACACCGGGGAGCTGTTTTTT,CASSPRMWTSGNTGELFF
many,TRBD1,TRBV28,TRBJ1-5,TGTGCCAGCAGTAACCGGGACAGGCCTACACACCCCCTGGTTGGCAATCAGCCCCAGCATTTT,CASSNRDRPTHPLVGNQPQHF
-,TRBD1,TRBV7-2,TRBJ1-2,TGTGCCAGCAGCTCCAGACAGGGAATATATGGCTACACCTTC,CASSSRQGIYGYTF
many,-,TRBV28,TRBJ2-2,TGTGCCAGCAGTTTATTGATCTCAGGGACGAACACCGGGGAGCTGTTTTTT,CASSLLISGTNTGELFF
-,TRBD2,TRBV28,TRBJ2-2,TGTGCCAGCAGTCCCCCCGCGGGGGGGGTCACCGGGGAGCTGTTTTTT,CASSPPAGGVTGELFF
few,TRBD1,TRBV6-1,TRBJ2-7,TGTGCCAGCAGTTCAGGGGGATCCTACGAGCAGTACTTC,CASSSGGSYEQYF
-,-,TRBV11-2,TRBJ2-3,TGTGCCAGCAGCCGGTATGGTGGGGCGGGCACAGATACGCAGTATTTT,CASSRYGGAGTDTQYF
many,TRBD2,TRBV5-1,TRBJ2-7,TGCGCCAGCAGACCGGGGGGGAGCGTTTACGAGCAGTACTTC,CASRPGGSVYEQYF
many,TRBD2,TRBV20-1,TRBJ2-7,TGCAGTGCCGCTCCCCCGACTAGCGGCCGGGCGTACGAGCAGTACTTC,CSAAPPTSGRAYEQYF
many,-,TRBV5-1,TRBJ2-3,TGCGCCAGCAGCTACCGCACAGATACGCAGTATTTT,CASSYRTDTQYF
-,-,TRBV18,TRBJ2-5,TGTGCCAGCTCACCGGAAAACAAGCGGGAGACCCAGTACTTC,CASSPENKRETQYF
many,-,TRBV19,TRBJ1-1,TGTGCCAGTACCAATCAGGGAGGCACTGAAGCTTTCTTT,CASTNQGGTEAFF
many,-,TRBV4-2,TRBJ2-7,TGTGCCAGCAGCCAAGGGCACCAGAGCTCCTACGAGCAGTACTTC,CASSQGHQSSYEQYF
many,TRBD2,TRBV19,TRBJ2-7,TGTGCCAGTAGTGGCAATTGGCGGGAGTTCGAGCAGTACTTC,CASSGNWREFEQYF
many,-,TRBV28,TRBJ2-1,TGTGCCAGCAGTCTCCCGACAAGCCGGGCCGGTCAGCAGTTCTTC,CASSLPTSRAGQQFF
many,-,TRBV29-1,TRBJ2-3,TGCAGCGTTGACACTCAAGCGGGCACAGATACGCAGTATTTT,CSVDTQAGTDTQYF
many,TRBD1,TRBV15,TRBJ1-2,TGTGCCACCAGCAGAGGGACAGGGATATATGGCTACACCTTC,CATSRGTGIYGYTF
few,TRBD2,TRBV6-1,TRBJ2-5,TGTGCCAGCAGAGGAGCGGGAGCAGAGACCCAGTACTTC,CASRGAGAETQYF
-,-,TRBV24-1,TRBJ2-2,TGTGCCACCAGTGATTTGCAGCTAGGGGTCGGCACCGGGGAGCTGTTTTTT,CATSDLQLGVGTGELFF
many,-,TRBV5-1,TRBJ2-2,TGCGCCAGCAGCTTGCAGGGGTTCGGGGAGCTGTTTTTT,CASSLQGFGELFF
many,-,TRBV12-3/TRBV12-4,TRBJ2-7,TGTGCCAGCAGTTTTGGGGGGACACTCTACGAGCAGTACTTC,CASSFGGTLYEQYF
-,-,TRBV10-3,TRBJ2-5,TGTGCCACCTCGAGTGCGGAGACCCAGTACTTC,CATSSAETQYF
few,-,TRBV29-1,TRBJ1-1,TGCAGCGTTGGTCGATACGGTATGAACACTGAAGCTTTCTTT,CSVGRYGMNTEAFF
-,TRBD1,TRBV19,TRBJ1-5,TGTGCCACTATGGGACAGGGGCACAATCAGCCCCAGCATTTT,CATMGQGHNQPQHF